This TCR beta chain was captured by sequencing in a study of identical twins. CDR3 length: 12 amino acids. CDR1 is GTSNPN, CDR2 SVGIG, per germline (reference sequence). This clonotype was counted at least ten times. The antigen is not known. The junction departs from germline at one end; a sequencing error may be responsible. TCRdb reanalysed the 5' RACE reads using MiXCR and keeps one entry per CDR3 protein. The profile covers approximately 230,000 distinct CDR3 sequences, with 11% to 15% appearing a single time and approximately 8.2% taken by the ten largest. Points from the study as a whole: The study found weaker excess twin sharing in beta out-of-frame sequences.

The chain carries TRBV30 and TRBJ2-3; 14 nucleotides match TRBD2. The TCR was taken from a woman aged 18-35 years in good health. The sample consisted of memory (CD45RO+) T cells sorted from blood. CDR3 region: CAWSATSGRANF. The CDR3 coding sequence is TGTGCCTGGAGTGCGACTAGCGGGAGGGCCAATTTT.